This paragraph covers one TCR beta chain sequence. Its antigen remains unknown. The data are from a study of T cells after yellow fever vaccination. The wider study: For low cell numbers, libraries were made with SMART-Seq v4 Ultra Low Input.

Study-wide results and caveats: The secondary response was weaker but peaked faster, day 5 versus 15.

It was through 5'RACE template switching that TCR cDNA was made, with a universal primer site and UMIs added. MiXCR, run by TCRdb on the 5' RACE reads, gives a single entry per CDR3 protein. The repertoire holds 500,000 to 650,000 distinct CDR3 sequences, with less than 20% as singletons. Per the germline V gene, CDR1 is SQVTM and CDR2 is ANQGSEA. V gave up 0 bases and J gave up 13 bases; unmatched junction bases: 7. This CDR3 region has 13 residues. The receptor was derived from a young man who received the YFV17D yellow fever vaccine. V usage is TRBV29-1 and J usage is TRBJ2-4; TRBD1 matches at 9 bases. The sequencing here drew on PBMCs, taken around 5 days after the first yellow fever vaccination. The CDR3 here is CSVEDGTGLMQYF. In nucleotides, the CDR3 is TGCAGCGTTGAAGATGGGACAGGGTTGATGCAGTACTTC.